This TCR beta chain was recovered during a study of blood T cell repertoires in COVID-19 (dated by TCRdb to the early 2020s). Background on the whole study: Samples covering the acute and convalescent phases of COVID-19 were provided by collaborators in the United States, Italy and Spain. A de-identified subject ID, COVID-19 status, age in years and sex were almost always included in the sample metadata. The repertoires were released in a freely available public database intended as a resource for research on the immune response to SARS-CoV-2. Samples came from the ongoing ImmuneRACE study (first 160 participants) plus 1,254 subjects from 6 global collaborators. The dataset comprised deeply sampled blood TCRbeta repertoires from subjects exposed to, actively infected with, or recovered from COVID-19. The material from the prospective study consisted of cDNA or gDNA derived from T cells, B-cell-depleted T cells, or PBMCs. Where available, HLA class I and class II types were obtained from metadata supplied by the sample provider rather than from assay-based typing.

This clone was counted between two and nine times. The antigen it binds to is not known. Base quality data are lacking; no much larger clone is found one base away. Other DNA sequences in this sample translate to the same CDR3. CDR1 is given as LNHDA and CDR2 as SQIVND, both from the germline V gene (reference sequence). There are 13 amino acids in the CDR3, from cysteine to phenylalanine inclusive. Only the CDR3 region is kept as DNA, spanning 39 bases read in frame from base 1. V was cut back by 2 bases and J by 5 bases, leaving a gap of 7 bases between them. TCRbeta CDR3 regions were amplified from genomic DNA by means of the immunoSEQ Assay, a bias-controlled multiplex PCR. Per the source publication's procedure: The number of nucleated cells in each sample was estimated by amplification of reference gene primers within the assay. To quantify the absolute abundance of each unique TCRbeta CDR3 rearrangement, sequence reads were collapsed and filtered. For each sample, productive Simpson clonality was calculated as the square root of Simpson's diversity index across productive rearrangements. TCRdb carries this immuneACCESS record with in-frame sequences only. Its versions omit some clonotypes, under half of them owing to an unresolved V gene in the studies checked, with the rest unexplained. V and J calls and clone size are as listed in that table; D and trimming were resolved from the DNA. For this sample there are about 140,000 clones; more than 80% appear just once. The biggest ten clones account for about 9.3% of the sample.

The full study reports these points: The amount of clinical and demographic metadata varied by source and participant and was provided uncurated.

Collaborating institutions collected whole blood in K2EDTA tubes following their own protocols. For TCRbeta analysis, collaborator samples were shipped as frozen whole blood, as isolated PBMCs, or as DNA extracted from either sample type. The rearrangement combines TRBV19 with TRBJ1-5; D gene: possibly TRBD1, on 5 matching bases. The source is a woman of 80 years or more in a cohort sampled during active or convalescent COVID-19. Sequencing input: peripheral blood. The sequenced DNA is TGTGCCAGTAGTATAAGGGGTGATCAGCCCCAGCATTTT. Translated, this gives CASSIRGDQPQHF.